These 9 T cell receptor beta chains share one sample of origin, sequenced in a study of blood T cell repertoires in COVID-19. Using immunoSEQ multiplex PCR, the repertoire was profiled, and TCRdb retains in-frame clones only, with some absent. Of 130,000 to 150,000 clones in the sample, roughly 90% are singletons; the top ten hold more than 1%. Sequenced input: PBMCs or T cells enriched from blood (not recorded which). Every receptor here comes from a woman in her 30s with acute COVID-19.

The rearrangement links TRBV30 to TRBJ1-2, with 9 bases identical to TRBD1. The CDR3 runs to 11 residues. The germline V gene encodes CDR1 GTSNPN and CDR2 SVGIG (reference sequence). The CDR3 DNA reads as TGTGCATGGGACAGGGAATACGGCTACACCTTC. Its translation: CAWDREYGYTF.

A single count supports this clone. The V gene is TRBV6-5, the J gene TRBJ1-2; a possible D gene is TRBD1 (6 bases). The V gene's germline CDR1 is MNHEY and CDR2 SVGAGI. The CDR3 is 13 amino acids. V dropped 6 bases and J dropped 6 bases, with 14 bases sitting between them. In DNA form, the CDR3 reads TGTGCCAGCAGAGATACAAACAGGGATGGCTACACCTTC. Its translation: CASRDTNRDGYTF.

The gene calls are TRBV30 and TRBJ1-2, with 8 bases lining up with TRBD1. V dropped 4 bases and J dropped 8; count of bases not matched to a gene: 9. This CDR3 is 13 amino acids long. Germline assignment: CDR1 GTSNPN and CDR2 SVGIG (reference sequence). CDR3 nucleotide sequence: TGTGCCTGGACCCAGACAGGGGTTGACGGCTACACCTTC. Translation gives CAWTQTGVDGYTF.

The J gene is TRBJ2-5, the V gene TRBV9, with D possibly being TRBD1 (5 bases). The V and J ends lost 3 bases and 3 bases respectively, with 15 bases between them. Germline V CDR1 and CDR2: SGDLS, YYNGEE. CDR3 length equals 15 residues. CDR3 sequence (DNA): TGTGCCAGCAGCGCCCATTCGACAGATAAAGAGACCCAGTACTTC. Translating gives CASSAHSTDKETQYF.

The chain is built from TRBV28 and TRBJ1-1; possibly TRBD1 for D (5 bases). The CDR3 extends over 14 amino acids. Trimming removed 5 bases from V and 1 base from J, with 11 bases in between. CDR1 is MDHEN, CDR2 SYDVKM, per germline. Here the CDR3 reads CASSIPQGNTEAFF. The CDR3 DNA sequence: TGTGCCAGCAGTATCCCCCAGGGGAACACTGAAGCTTTCTTT. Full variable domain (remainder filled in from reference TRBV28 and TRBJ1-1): DVKVTQSSRYLVKRTGEKVFLECVQDMDHENMFWYRQDPGLGLRLIYFSYDVKMKEKGDIPEGYSVSREKKERFSLILESASTNQTSMYLCASSIPQGNTEAFFGQGTRLTVV.

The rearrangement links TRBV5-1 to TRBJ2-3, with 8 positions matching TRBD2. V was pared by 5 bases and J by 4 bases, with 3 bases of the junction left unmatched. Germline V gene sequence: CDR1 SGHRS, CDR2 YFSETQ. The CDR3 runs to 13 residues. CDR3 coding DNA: TGCGCCAGCAGGTCGACTAGCGCAGATACGCAGTATTTT. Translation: CASRSTSADTQYF.

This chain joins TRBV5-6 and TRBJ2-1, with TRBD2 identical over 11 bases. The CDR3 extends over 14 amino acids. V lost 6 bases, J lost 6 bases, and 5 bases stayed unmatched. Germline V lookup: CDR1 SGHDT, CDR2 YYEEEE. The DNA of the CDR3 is TGTGCCAGCATTGAGACTAGCGGGGTCAATGAGCAGTTCTTC. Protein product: CASIETSGVNEQFF.

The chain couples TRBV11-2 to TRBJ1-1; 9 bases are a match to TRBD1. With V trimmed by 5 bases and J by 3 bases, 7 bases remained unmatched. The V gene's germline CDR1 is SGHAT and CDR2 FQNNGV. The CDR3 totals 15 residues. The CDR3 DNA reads TGTGCCAGCAGCCCAAAAAGGACAGGGGACACTGAAGCTTTCTTT. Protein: CASSPKRTGDTEAFF. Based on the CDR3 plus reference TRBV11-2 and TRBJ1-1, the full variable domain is EAGVAQSPRYKIIEKRQSVAFWCNPISGHATLYWYQQILGQGPKLLIQFQNNGVVDDSQLPKDRFSAERLKGVDSTLKIQPAKLEDSAVYLCASSPKRTGDTEAFFGQGTRLTVV.

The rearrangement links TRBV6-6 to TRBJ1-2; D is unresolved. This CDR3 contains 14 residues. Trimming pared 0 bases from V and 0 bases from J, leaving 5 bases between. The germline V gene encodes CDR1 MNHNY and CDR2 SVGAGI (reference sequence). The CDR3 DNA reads TGTGCCAGCAGTTACTCTACGGCTAACTATGGCTACACCTTC. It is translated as CASSYSTANYGYTF.